A selection of T cell receptor beta chains follows, all from one sample in a study of CD8 T cells in ankylosing spondylitis. One entry per CDR3 protein results from TCRdb running MiXCR on the 5' RACE reads. The table shows approximately 200,000 distinct CDR3 sequences, with 9.5% to 15% occurring only once. Source material: blood, either unsorted or a sorted T cell fraction (not recorded which). Receptors originate from a male donor with ankylosing spondylitis or in good health (not recorded which). CDR3s include the opening cysteine and the closing phenylalanine or tryptophan. A D gene is named only where the DNA matches it firmly. The size of a clone is reported for some rows only, either as once, few or many, or as a class for expanded clones.

TRBJ2-3	NA	NA	TRBV12-3/TRBV12-4	TGTGCCAGCAGTTTAGCGCAGACAGGAGATACGCAGTATTTT	CASSLAQTGDTQYF
TRBJ1-2	many	NA	TRBV4-1	TGCGCCAGCAGCCACTGGGACGTGTCGGACTATGGCTACACCTTC	CASSHWDVSDYGYTF
TRBJ2-1	NA	NA	TRBV12-3/TRBV12-4	TGTGCCAGCAGTTTGGCAACTAACAATGAGCAGTTCTTC	CASSLATNNEQFF
TRBJ1-1	few	NA	TRBV12-3/TRBV12-4	TGTGCCAGCGCCTTAGGCATGAACACTGAAGCTTTCTTT	CASALGMNTEAFF
TRBJ2-2	few	NA	TRBV27	TGTGCCAGCACCTCCGGGCCCCTGGCCGGGGAGCTGTTTTTT	CASTSGPLAGELFF
TRBJ2-5	NA	TRBD1	TRBV3-1	TGTGCCAGCAGCGCCATTGACAGGGTCGGAGAGACCCAGTACTTC	CASSAIDRVGETQYF
TRBJ1-4	NA	NA	TRBV4-2	TGTGCCAGCAGCCAATCAGACTTTGAAAAACTGTTTTTT	CASSQSDFEKLFF
TRBJ2-2	many	NA	TRBV7-9	TGTGCCAGCACCTCTAAGGGGCAGGAGAACACCGGGGAGCTGTTTTTT	CASTSKGQENTGELFF
TRBJ2-7	NA	NA	TRBV12-3/TRBV12-4	TGTGCCAGCAGTTTGACCGCATACGAGCGGTACTTC	CASSLTAYERYF
TRBJ2-2	NA	NA	TRBV30	TGTGCCTGGAGCGGCCGCCGGGACTTTACCGGGGAGCTGTTTTTT	CAWSGRRDFTGELFF
TRBJ1-1	NA	NA	TRBV29-1	TGCAGCGTTGAATCTTTTGGGGGGCCGGTAGCTTTCTTT	CSVESFGGPVAFF
TRBJ2-5	few	NA	TRBV12-5	TGTGCTAGTGGTTTGGTACCCCTTAGGCGCGGAGAGACCCAGTACTTC	CASGLVPLRRGETQYF
TRBJ2-7	NA	NA	TRBV12-3/TRBV12-4	TGTGCCAGCAGTGATGCTACCTACGAGCAGTACTTC	CASSDATYEQYF
TRBJ2-5	few	TRBD2	TRBV3-1	TGTGCCAGCAGACGGACTAGCGGGGGCCAAGAGACCCAGTACTTC	CASRRTSGGQETQYF
TRBJ2-1	NA	NA	TRBV5-6	TGTGCCAGCGGGTGGAACTCCTACAATGAGCAGTTCTTC	CASGWNSYNEQFF
TRBJ2-1	many	NA	TRBV5-1	TGCGCCAGCAGCTTAGGCAGAGGCAATGAGCAGTTCTTC	CASSLGRGNEQFF
TRBJ1-2	few	NA	TRBV2	TGTGCCAGCAGTATCGAAGGGTTGGACTATGGCTACACCTTC	CASSIEGLDYGYTF
TRBJ2-7	NA	NA	TRBV4-2	TGTGCCAGCAGCACGCCAACTACTGGGTCCTACGAGCAGTACTTC	CASSTPTTGSYEQYF
TRBJ2-1	many	NA	TRBV19	TGTGCCAGTAGTATAGGCGGGGACTACAATGAGCAGTTCTTC	CASSIGGDYNEQFF
TRBJ2-1	many	NA	TRBV4-1	TGCGCCAGCAGCCAAGGCCCAGTCGAGGGGTTCTACAATGAGCAGTTCTTC	CASSQGPVEGFYNEQFF
TRBJ2-5	few	NA	TRBV14	TGTGCCAGCAGTGTAGGGACGGGCCAAGAGACCCAGTACTTC	CASSVGTGQETQYF
TRBJ1-5	few	NA	TRBV29-1	TGCAGCGTTCGCGCAGGGCAGGATCAGCCCCAGCATTTT	CSVRAGQDQPQHF
TRBJ2-5	many	NA	TRBV29-1	TGCAGCGTTGACGGGGTACGGGAGACCCAGTACTTC	CSVDGVRETQYF